These T cell receptor beta chains were read from a single sample in a study of CXCR3-negative and CXCR3-positive naive CD8 T cells. TCRdb reprocessed the 5' RACE reads, keeping one entry per CDR3 protein, no DNA. The sample totals roughly 6,900 distinct CDR3 sequences; its top ten clones hold roughly 1.4%. Source material: naive CXCR3+ CD8+ T cells from blood. The receptors were gathered from a human donor in good health. Some clones in this sample may be carry-over from other donors' samples. Each CDR3 is given with its conserved first and last residue. For some rows the clone size is stated as once, few or many, or as a class when expanded; others skip it.

j_call: TRBJ2-7; clone_size: NA; v_call: TRBV20-1; cdr3_aa: CSALGQGNLYEQYF
j_call: TRBJ2-1; clone_size: NA; v_call: TRBV13; cdr3_aa: CASSLAGVLNEQFF
j_call: TRBJ2-1; clone_size: NA; v_call: TRBV19; cdr3_aa: CASSTSGNAYNEQFF
j_call: TRBJ1-5; clone_size: NA; v_call: TRBV12-3/TRBV12-4; cdr3_aa: CASSPSEGPPQHF
j_call: TRBJ2-1; clone_size: NA; v_call: TRBV4-1; cdr3_aa: CASSQASYGTSPNEQFF
j_call: TRBJ1-5; clone_size: medium-sized; v_call: TRBV29-1; cdr3_aa: CSVVGGGNQPQHF
j_call: TRBJ1-4; clone_size: NA; v_call: TRBV2; cdr3_aa: CAGQGRANEKLFF
j_call: TRBJ1-1; clone_size: NA; v_call: TRBV12-3/TRBV12-4; cdr3_aa: CASSLVDREDTEAFF
j_call: TRBJ2-1; clone_size: NA; v_call: TRBV3-1; cdr3_aa: CDSRQEVRGEDEQFF
j_call: TRBJ2-3; clone_size: medium-sized; v_call: TRBV29-1; cdr3_aa: CSVEAGTSGSTDTQYF
j_call: TRBJ2-3; clone_size: medium-sized; v_call: TRBV11-2; cdr3_aa: CASSLGGKGGDTQYF
j_call: TRBJ1-1; clone_size: medium-sized; v_call: TRBV12-3/TRBV12-4; cdr3_aa: CASRLYANTEAFF
j_call: TRBJ2-3; clone_size: medium-sized; v_call: TRBV29-1; cdr3_aa: CSVTGGSTDTQYF
j_call: TRBJ2-3; clone_size: NA; v_call: TRBV4-3; cdr3_aa: CASSQSVAGSSGSDEQFF
j_call: TRBJ2-1; clone_size: NA; v_call: TRBV29-1; cdr3_aa: CSVVGGTYNEQFF
j_call: TRBJ2-1; clone_size: medium-sized; v_call: TRBV29-1; cdr3_aa: CSADRDREYNEQFF
j_call: TRBJ2-1; clone_size: medium-sized; v_call: TRBV12-3/TRBV12-4; cdr3_aa: CASSLPAGYNEQFF
j_call: TRBJ1-1; clone_size: NA; v_call: TRBV7-9; cdr3_aa: CASSTTAADQNTEAFF
j_call: TRBJ2-1; clone_size: medium-sized; v_call: TRBV20-1; cdr3_aa: CSASAGLAGSYNEQFF
j_call: TRBJ1-2; clone_size: NA; v_call: TRBV4-1; cdr3_aa: CASSQAAGGRSYTF
j_call: TRBJ2-5; clone_size: NA; v_call: TRBV7-9; cdr3_aa: CASSLGPGKTQYF
j_call: TRBJ2-1; clone_size: medium-sized; v_call: TRBV27; cdr3_aa: CASSFGDNEQFF
j_call: TRBJ2-1; clone_size: NA; v_call: TRBV29-1; cdr3_aa: CSVEDLSSGSPYNEQFF
j_call: TRBJ1-5; clone_size: NA; v_call: TRBV29-1; cdr3_aa: CSVALAEPMEPQHF
j_call: TRBJ2-2; clone_size: NA; v_call: TRBV4-1; cdr3_aa: CASSPQVNTGELFF
j_call: TRBJ2-1; clone_size: NA; v_call: TRBV29-1; cdr3_aa: CSVRDGTSSEQFF
j_call: TRBJ1-2; clone_size: NA; v_call: TRBV4-2; cdr3_aa: CASSQVGGQTPNGYTF
j_call: TRBJ1-5; clone_size: medium-sized; v_call: TRBV12-3/TRBV12-4; cdr3_aa: CASSPVGNQPQHF
j_call: TRBJ1-5; clone_size: NA; v_call: TRBV20-1; cdr3_aa: CSATVYSNQPQHF
j_call: TRBJ1-1; clone_size: NA; v_call: TRBV9; cdr3_aa: CASSPPPQGIAEAFF
j_call: TRBJ2-7; clone_size: medium-sized; v_call: TRBV5-6; cdr3_aa: CASSLAPPGGEQYF
j_call: TRBJ2-1; clone_size: NA; v_call: TRBV3-1; cdr3_aa: CASSGSSYNEQFF
j_call: TRBJ1-1; clone_size: NA; v_call: TRBV29-1; cdr3_aa: CSDHRAAGTEAFF
j_call: TRBJ2-1; clone_size: medium-sized; v_call: TRBV3-1; cdr3_aa: CASSQGASGFYNEQFF
j_call: TRBJ1-4; clone_size: medium-sized; v_call: TRBV21-1; cdr3_aa: CASSKEGTVGKLFF
j_call: TRBJ2-7; clone_size: NA; v_call: TRBV12-3/TRBV12-4; cdr3_aa: CASSNALSGDYEQYF
j_call: TRBJ2-1; clone_size: NA; v_call: TRBV7-3; cdr3_aa: CVSSFGAGQGNEQFF
j_call: TRBJ1-1; clone_size: NA; v_call: TRBV19; cdr3_aa: CASIQGGSTEAFF
j_call: TRBJ2-5; clone_size: NA; v_call: TRBV5-4; cdr3_aa: CASTTLTGVGVETQYF
j_call: TRBJ1-4; clone_size: NA; v_call: TRBV5-1; cdr3_aa: CASSLTGMGEKLFF
j_call: TRBJ2-3; clone_size: medium-sized; v_call: TRBV15; cdr3_aa: CATKGAGGPTDTQYF
j_call: TRBJ2-3; clone_size: medium-sized; v_call: TRBV28; cdr3_aa: CASSLSGRPPTDTQYF